The clone carrying this T cell receptor beta chain occurred a few times. In TCRdb, the reads were re-called with MiXCR into one record per CDR3 protein. This table holds fewer than 400,000 distinct CDR3 sequences, 15% to 20% found once. The sample is drawn from a study of T cell repertoires in cytomegalovirus infection. CDR3 length equals 14 residues. Trimming removed 4 bases at V and 6 bases at J, with 15 bases between. CDR1 is SGHRS and CDR2 is YFSETQ in the germline V gene. This chain links TRBV5-1 with TRBJ2-3; perhaps TRBD1 as D (6 bases). The clonotype originates from a human donor in good health (CMV status not recorded). Some clones in this sample may be carry-over from other donors' samples. Specimen: PBMCs. The CDR3 DNA follows: TGCGCCAGCAGCAGGGACATCCCCCCGGATACGCAGTATTTT. This gives the protein CASSRDIPPDTQYF.